What follows is one TCR beta chain and its context. Germline-derived CDR1 and CDR2 are SNHLY and FYNNEI. The CDR3 loop spans 15 amino acids. Deletions cut 4 bases from V and 7 bases from J, with 19 bases between. This entry comes from a study of blood T cell repertoires in COVID-19. Libraries were prepared by immunoSEQ multiplex PCR; TCRdb keeps only in-frame clonotypes and omits some of them. Of 200,000 to 250,000 clones listed, approximately 82% were seen once; the top ten hold about 12%. V gene TRBV2 combines with J gene TRBJ1-2; D is ambiguous. Material for sequencing was peripheral blood. The source is a human donor in a cohort sampled during active COVID-19. CDR3 sequence: CASSVQPQSVSGYTF. The CDR3, as DNA: TGTGCCAGCAGTGTACAGCCCCAATCGGTGTCTGGCTACACCTTC.